A single sample gave rise to the 30 T cell receptor beta chains below, sequenced in a study of T-cell memory formation after mild COVID-19. A single record per CDR3 protein comes from TCRdb applying MiXCR to the 5' RACE reads. The data show roughly 370,000 distinct CDR3 sequences, with more than 15% seen just once and around a fifth held by the top ten. Sample: PBMCs or a T cell subset sorted from them (not recorded which). The receptors come from a man aged 18 to 30 who had mild COVID-19 (a few samples of this study predate the infection). Cell type and time point are not known.

This clonotype was seen a handful of times. This rearrangement joins TRBV7-3 to TRBJ2-5, with 12 nucleotides matching TRBD2. In germline, CDR1 is SGHTA, CDR2 FQGTGA. The length of the CDR3 is 17 residues. The V segment lost 2 bases and the J segment 5 bases; nucleotides outside the gene matches: 9. The CDR3 region is CASSLGSSGGAGETQYF. CDR3 DNA sequence: TGTGCCAGCAGCTTAGGTTCTAGCGGGGGGGCCGGGGAGACCCAGTACTTC.

The chain has TRBV5-1 and TRBJ1-2, with D uncertain. The CDR3 totals 15 residues. Per the germline V gene, CDR1 is SGHRS and CDR2 is YFSETQ. The V and J ends lost 0 bases and 8 bases respectively, with 17 bases between them. The CDR3 spells CASSLVRAAREGYTF. CDR3 bases: TGCGCCAGCAGCTTGGTCCGCGCCGCGCGGGAAGGCTACACCTTC.

This chain connects TRBV20-1 to TRBJ2-3, with 11 bases that match TRBD2. The CDR3 sequence is 16 residues long. Germline trimming cut 6 bases from V and 5 bases from J; bases unmatched to any gene: 13. In germline, CDR1 is DFQATT, CDR2 SNEGSKA (reference sequence). The CDR3 bases are TGCAGTGCCTCGGTCCGGGCTAGCGGGGGGATAGATACGCAGTATTTT. It translates to CSASVRASGGIDTQYF.

In its sample, this clonotype was seen many times. The chain combines TRBV15 with TRBJ2-3; D is ambiguous. Trimming took 0 bases from V and 5 from J, leaving 9 bases between them. The CDR3 is made up of 14 amino acids. Looked up from germline, CDR1 is LNHNV and CDR2 is YYDKDF (reference sequence). This CDR3 is CATSRDARKDTQYF. In DNA, the CDR3 is TGTGCCACCAGCAGAGATGCTCGGAAAGATACGCAGTATTTT. Using reference TRBV15 and TRBJ2-3 for the parts outside the CDR3, the full variable domain is DAMVIQNPRYQVTQFGKPVTLSCSQTLNHNVMYWYQQKSSQAPKLLFHYYDKDFNNEADTPDNFQSRRPNTSFCFLDIRSPGLGDTAMYLCATSRDARKDTQYFGPGTRLTVL.

This rearrangement joins TRBV20-1 to TRBJ2-3; TRBD2 matches at 10 bases. V was pared by 2 bases and J by 2 bases, with 4 bases of the junction left unmatched. This CDR3 has 15 residues. CDR1 DFQATT and CDR2 SNEGSKA come from the germline V gene (reference sequence). In DNA form, the CDR3 reads TGCAGTGCTAGAAAGCTAGCGGGGGTCACAGATACGCAGTATTTT. Translating it yields CSARKLAGVTDTQYF.

In its sample, this clonotype was seen a few times. The J gene is TRBJ1-1, the V gene TRBV18; TRBD1 is a possible D gene (6 bases). V lost 6 bases and J lost 1, with 21 bases in between. The CDR3 has 17 residues. Germline V gene lookup returns CDR1 KGHSH and CDR2 LQKENI. The CDR3 here is CASSLRQRGLGNTEAFF. Written as DNA, the CDR3 is TGTGCCAGCTCCCTACGACAGCGGGGGCTTGGGAACACTGAAGCTTTCTTT.

This clonotype was observed a handful of times. This chain's CDR3 is CATSKEGSSYNSPLHF. The CDR3 nucleotides are TGTGCCACCAGCAAGGAGGGGAGCTCCTATAATTCACCCCTCCACTTT. This chain connects TRBV15 to TRBJ1-6, with D possibly TRBD1 on 5 matching bases. The V end lost 4 bases, the J end lost 0 bases, and 10 bases lay between the germline ends. The CDR3 covers 16 residues. Germline V gene lookup returns CDR1 LNHNV and CDR2 YYDKDF (reference sequence).

This clonotype has only a few counts. The genes are TRBV7-8 and TRBJ2-1; 9 nucleotides align to TRBD2. Germline CDR1 SGHVS, CDR2 FQNEAQ. The CDR3 totals 17 residues. V dropped 0 bases and J dropped 1; count of bases not matched to a gene: 4. The CDR3 loop reads CASSLAPAGGSYNEQFF. Written as DNA, the CDR3 is TGTGCCAGCAGCTTAGCGCCAGCGGGGGGATCCTACAATGAGCAGTTCTTC.

The table lists this clonotype with a few counts. The gene calls are TRBV30 and TRBJ2-3; D is unresolved. Germline V gene lookup returns CDR1 GTSNPN and CDR2 SVGIG (reference sequence). The ends were cut back, 4 bases at V and 0 bases at J, with 11 bases in the middle. The CDR3 runs 14 residues. CDR3 amino acids: CAWKVQPSTDTQYF. CDR3 sequence (DNA): TGTGCCTGGAAGGTCCAGCCTAGCACAGATACGCAGTATTTT.

This chain uses TRBV27 with TRBJ1-6; D unresolved. Germline CDR1 reads MNHEY; CDR2 reads SMNVEV (reference sequence). This CDR3 has 14 amino acids. V was trimmed by 6 bases and J by 0 bases, leaving 6 bases between them. CDR3 sequence reads: CASRHGSYNSPLHF. CDR3 nucleotides: TGTGCCAGCAGACACGGCTCCTATAATTCACCCCTCCACTTT.

This clonotype was observed many times. The genes are TRBV5-1 and TRBJ2-1; D is possibly TRBD1 or TRBD2 (5 bases each). The CDR3 loop spans 15 amino acids. V lost 5 bases to trimming and J lost 2 bases, with 14 bases between them. Germline CDR1 and CDR2: SGHRS and YFSETQ. The DNA of the CDR3 is TGCGCCAGCAGTCTGGGGCTAGCCGCCTACAATGAGCAGTTCTTC. Encoded protein: CASSLGLAAYNEQFF.

The chain joins TRBV20-1 to TRBJ1-5; D is unresolved. The V gene lost 2 bases and the J gene lost 6 bases, with 20 bases spanning the gap. This CDR3 is built from 16 residues. Germline V CDR1 and CDR2: DFQATT, SNEGSKA (reference sequence). The CDR3 DNA reads as TGCAGTGCTAGAAGGTGGGGTCGAGCTAACGGTCAGCCCCAGCATTTT. It specifies CSARRWGRANGQPQHF.

The sample holds a few counts of this clonotype. This chain connects TRBV4-3 to TRBJ2-1, with D possibly TRBD2 on 6 matching bases. Trimming stripped 2 bases from V and 9 bases from J, with 20 bases between. The CDR3 has 16 amino acids. Germline lookup yields CDR1 LGHNA and CDR2 YSLEER. CDR3 in amino acids: CASSQQGRMGGVEQFF. In DNA form, the CDR3 reads TGCGCCAGCAGCCAACAGGGACGAATGGGGGGTGTTGAGCAGTTCTTC.

This clonotype has only a few counts. The chain joins TRBV12-3 or TRBV12-4 to TRBJ2-1; a weak D match, TRBD1 (6 bases). This CDR3 region has 12 residues. Deletions cut 5 bases from V and 9 bases from J, with 11 bases between. CDR3 bases: TGTGCCAGCAGTCCTGGGGACACTGAGCAGTTCTTC. Translating gives CASSPGDTEQFF.

This clonotype occurred a few times. The rearrangement links TRBV5-1 to TRBJ1-3, with D maybe TRBD1 (5 bases). The CDR3 runs 15 residues. Germline V gene data show CDR1 as SGHRS and CDR2 as YFSETQ. The V end was cut by 0 bases, the J end by 3 bases, with 10 bases between. The CDR3 protein is CASSLGGTDGNTIYF. CDR3 nucleotide sequence: TGCGCCAGCAGCTTGGGGGGGACGGATGGAAACACCATATATTTT.

This clonotype has just a few counts. One junction end does not reproduce the germline sequence, and a read error may be involved. This chain joins TRBV6-1 and TRBJ2-5; 9 bases fit TRBD2. This CDR3 has 13 residues. Per germline, CDR1 MNHNS and CDR2 SASEGT. The CDR3 nucleotides are TGTGCCAGCAGAAATGTAGCGGGGGAGCCCTGGTGCTTC. Protein product: CASRNVAGEPWCF.

The J gene is TRBJ2-3, the V gene TRBV28; TRBD1 might be the D (5 bases). Germline V gene sequence: CDR1 MDHEN, CDR2 SYDVKM. The CDR3 consists of 16 residues. The V end was cut by 2 bases, the J end by 0 bases, with 12 bases between. CDR3 in amino acids: CASSLGASWSTDTQYF. CDR3 coding DNA: TGTGCCAGCAGTTTAGGGGCTAGTTGGAGCACAGATACGCAGTATTTT. Full variable domain (outside the CDR3, taken from reference TRBV28 and TRBJ2-3): DVKVTQSSRYLVKRTGEKVFLECVQDMDHENMFWYRQDPGLGLRLIYFSYDVKMKEKGDIPEGYSVSREKKERFSLILESASTNQTSMYLCASSLGASWSTDTQYFGPGTRLTVL.

CDR3 region: CSSDSNYGYTF. DNA for the CDR3: TGCAGTTCGGACAGTAACTATGGCTACACCTTC. This chain uses TRBV20-1 with TRBJ1-2; tentative D call: TRBD1 (6 bases). Germline V gene lookup returns CDR1 DFQATT and CDR2 SNEGSKA (reference sequence). The CDR3 spans 11 residues. V was cut by 8 bases and J by 1 base, with 8 bases left in between.

This clonotype has a handful of counts. The CDR3: CATSRAAEYTDTQYF. Here the CDR3 DNA reads TGTGCCACCAGCAGAGCCGCGGAATACACAGATACGCAGTATTTT. The gene calls are TRBV15 and TRBJ2-3; D uncertain. The CDR3 is made up of 15 amino acids. V shed 1 base and J shed 2 bases, with 10 bases lying between them. Germline CDR1 and CDR2: LNHNV and YYDKDF (reference sequence). Full variable domain (remainder filled in from reference TRBV15 and TRBJ2-3): DAMVIQNPRYQVTQFGKPVTLSCSQTLNHNVMYWYQQKSSQAPKLLFHYYDKDFNNEADTPDNFQSRRPNTSFCFLDIRSPGLGDTAMYLCATSRAAEYTDTQYFGPGTRLTVL.

The sample holds a few counts of this clonotype. This sequence joins TRBV3-1 and TRBJ1-5; a possible D gene is TRBD1 (5 bases). The CDR3 is 14 amino acids. The V gene's germline CDR1 is LGHDT and CDR2 YNNKEL (reference sequence). V lost 5 bases and J lost 5, with 13 bases in between. The CDR3 nucleotides are TGTGCCAGCAGCGCTGGTGGGGGGGATCAGCCCCAGCATTTT. This codes for CASSAGGGDQPQHF.

The genes are TRBV7-6 and TRBJ1-1, with a weak D call TRBD1 (6 bases). V was pared by 5 bases and J by 5 bases, with 12 bases between. This CDR3 spans 13 amino acids. The germline CDR1 and CDR2 sequences are SGHVS and FNYEAQ. The CDR3 here is CASSREQGTEAFF. DNA for the CDR3: TGTGCCAGCAGCCGGGAACAGGGTACTGAAGCTTTCTTT.

The V and J genes are TRBV6-5 and TRBJ1-5; D gene uncertain. This CDR3 spans 14 amino acids. Germline assignment: CDR1 MNHEY and CDR2 SVGAGI. Trimming removed 2 bases at V and 6 bases at J, with 11 bases between. The CDR3 nucleotides read TGTGCCAGCAGTTACGCGCCCTCGGGTCAGCCCCAGCATTTT. Translated: CASSYAPSGQPQHF.

V is TRBV12-3 or TRBV12-4 and J is TRBJ1-2, with D unclear. CDR3 length: 14 residues. The V end was cut by 3 bases, the J end by 5 bases, with 13 bases between. CDR3 in DNA: TGTGCCAGCAGTTTGGGCAGTAGTCCTTATGGCTACACCTTC. Its translation is CASSLGSSPYGYTF.

This clonotype has just a few counts. The chain is built from TRBV5-1 and TRBJ2-3; the D gene is possibly TRBD2 (6 bases). The CDR3 runs 13 residues. V was shortened by 5 bases and J by 14 bases, with 21 bases between the two germline ends. The germline V gene has CDR1 SGHRS and CDR2 YFSETQ. The CDR3 coding sequence is TGCGCCAGCAGAACGGACCCGGGAGCCTCAGGGTATTTT. As protein: CASRTDPGASGYF.

The chain employs TRBV24-1 and TRBJ2-7; D is unresolved. V was clipped by 12 bases and J by 0 bases, with 8 bases between them. This CDR3 has 11 residues. Germline lookup yields CDR1 KGHDR and CDR2 SFDVKD. CDR3 sequence reads: CAPGHSYEQYF. The CDR3 DNA reads as TGTGCCCCGGGCCACTCCTACGAGCAGTACTTC.

This rearrangement joins TRBV4-1 to TRBJ2-2; 10 bases map to TRBD2. Germline V CDR1 and CDR2: MGHRA, YSYEKL. The length of the CDR3 is 17 residues. V shed 4 bases, J shed 6 bases, and the junction held 11 bases outside the gene matches. The CDR3 sequence: CASSPPLAGAGAGELFF. CDR3 coding DNA: TGCGCCAGCAGCCCCCCGCTAGCGGGGGCGGGGGCCGGGGAGCTGTTTTTT.

This clonotype was detected many times. The V gene is TRBV5-1, the J gene TRBJ2-1; D is ambiguous. The germline V gene encodes CDR1 SGHRS and CDR2 YFSETQ. The CDR3 is 16 residues long. Trimming stripped 0 bases from V and 0 bases from J, with 10 bases between. CDR3 coding DNA: TGCGCCAGCAGCTTGGACCCAGCCAGCTCCTACAATGAGCAGTTCTTC. Translation: CASSLDPASSYNEQFF.

This chain links TRBV28 with TRBJ2-7; a weak D match, TRBD2 (5 bases). The CDR3 sequence is 10 residues long. V was shortened by 11 bases and J by 1 base, with 6 bases between the two germline ends. From germline, CDR1 is MDHEN and CDR2 SYDVKM. In DNA, the CDR3 is TGTGCCTGCGGGTCCTACGAGCAGTACTTC. It translates to CACGSYEQYF.

The chain is built from TRBV5-1 and TRBJ2-2; no firm D call. CDR1 and CDR2 (germline): SGHRS, YFSETQ. The CDR3 spans 16 residues. V was cut by 4 bases and J by 1 base, with 14 bases left in between. The CDR3 DNA is TGCGCCAGCAGCCCCTGGGGTCGGCAGAACACCGGGGAGCTGTTTTTT. Protein product: CASSPWGRQNTGELFF.

Only a few counts were recorded for this clonotype. The rearrangement links TRBV5-1 to TRBJ1-1; D perhaps matches TRBD1 (5 bases). The CDR3 is made up of 14 amino acids. In germline, CDR1 is SGHRS, CDR2 YFSETQ. The germline V and J ends were trimmed by 2 bases and 7 bases, with 15 bases remaining between them. CDR3 in amino acids: CASSLGAEVSEAFF. In DNA, the CDR3 is TGCGCCAGCAGCTTAGGGGCCGAGGTAAGTGAAGCTTTCTTT.